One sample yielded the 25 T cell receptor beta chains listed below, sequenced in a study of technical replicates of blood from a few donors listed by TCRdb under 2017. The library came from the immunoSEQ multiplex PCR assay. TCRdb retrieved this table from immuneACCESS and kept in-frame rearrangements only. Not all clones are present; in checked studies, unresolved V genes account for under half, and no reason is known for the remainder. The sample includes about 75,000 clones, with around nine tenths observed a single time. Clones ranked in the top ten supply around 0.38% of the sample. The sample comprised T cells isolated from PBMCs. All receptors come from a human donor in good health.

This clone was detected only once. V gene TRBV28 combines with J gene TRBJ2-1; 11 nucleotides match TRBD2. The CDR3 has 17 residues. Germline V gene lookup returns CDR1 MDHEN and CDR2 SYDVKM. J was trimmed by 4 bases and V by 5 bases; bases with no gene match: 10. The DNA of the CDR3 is TGTGCCAGCAGTCCTAATAGACTAGCGGGGATTTACAATGAGCAGTTCTTC. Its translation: CASSPNRLAGIYNEQFF.

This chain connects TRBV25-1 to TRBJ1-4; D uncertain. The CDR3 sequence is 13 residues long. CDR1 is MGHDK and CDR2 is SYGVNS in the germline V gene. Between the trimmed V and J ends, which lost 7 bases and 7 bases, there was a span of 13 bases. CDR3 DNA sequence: TGTGCCAGCACCGGAGGGCGATCTGAAAAACTGTTTTTT. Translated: CASTGGRSEKLFF. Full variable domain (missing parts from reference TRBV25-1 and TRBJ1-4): EADIYQTPRYLVIGTGKKITLECSQTMGHDKMYWYQQDPGMELHLIHYSYGVNSTEKGDLSSESTVSRIRTEHFPLTLESARPSHTSQYLCASTGGRSEKLFFGSGTQLSVL.

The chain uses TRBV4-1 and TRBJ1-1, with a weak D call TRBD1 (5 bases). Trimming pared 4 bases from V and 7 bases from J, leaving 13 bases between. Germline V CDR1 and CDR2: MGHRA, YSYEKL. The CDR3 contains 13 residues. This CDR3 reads CASSPFSDSEAFF. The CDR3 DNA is TGCGCCAGCAGCCCCTTTTCCGACAGTGAAGCTTTCTTT.

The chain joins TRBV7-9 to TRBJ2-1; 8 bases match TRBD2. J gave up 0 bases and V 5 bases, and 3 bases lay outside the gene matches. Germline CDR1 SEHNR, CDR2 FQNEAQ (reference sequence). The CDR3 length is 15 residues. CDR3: CASSRGGSSYNEQFF. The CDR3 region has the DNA TGTGCCAGCAGCCGGGGGGGTAGCTCCTACAATGAGCAGTTCTTC.

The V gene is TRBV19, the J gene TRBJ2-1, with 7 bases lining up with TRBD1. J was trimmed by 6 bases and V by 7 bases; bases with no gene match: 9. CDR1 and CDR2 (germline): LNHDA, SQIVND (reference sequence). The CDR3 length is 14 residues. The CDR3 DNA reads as TGTGCCAGTACCGACAGGGTCTTGGGCAATGAGCAGTTCTTC. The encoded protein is CASTDRVLGNEQFF.

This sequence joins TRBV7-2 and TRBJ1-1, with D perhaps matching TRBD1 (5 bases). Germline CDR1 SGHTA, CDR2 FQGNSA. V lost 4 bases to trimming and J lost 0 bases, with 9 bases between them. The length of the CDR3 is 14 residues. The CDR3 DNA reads TGTGCCAGCAGCTCACAGGCTATGAACACTGAAGCTTTCTTT. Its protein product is CASSSQAMNTEAFF. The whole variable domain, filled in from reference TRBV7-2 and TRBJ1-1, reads GAGVSQSPSNKVTEKGKDVELRCDPISGHTALYWYRQSLGQGLEFLIYFQGNSAPDKSGLPSDRFSAERTGGSVSTLTIQRTQQEDSAVYLCASSSQAMNTEAFFGQGTRLTVV.

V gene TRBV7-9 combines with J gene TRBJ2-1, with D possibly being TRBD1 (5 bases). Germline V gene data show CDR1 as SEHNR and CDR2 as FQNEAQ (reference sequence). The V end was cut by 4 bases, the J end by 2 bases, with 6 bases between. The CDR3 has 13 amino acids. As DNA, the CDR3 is TGTGCCAGCAGCTCGACAGCCTACAATGAGCAGTTCTTC. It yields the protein CASSSTAYNEQFF.

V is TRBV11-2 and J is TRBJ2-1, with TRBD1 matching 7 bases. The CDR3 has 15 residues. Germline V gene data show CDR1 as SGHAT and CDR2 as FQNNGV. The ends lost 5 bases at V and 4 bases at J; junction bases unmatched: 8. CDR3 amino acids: CASSPPRQGYNEQFF. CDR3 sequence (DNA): TGTGCCAGCAGCCCTCCGAGACAGGGTTACAATGAGCAGTTCTTC.

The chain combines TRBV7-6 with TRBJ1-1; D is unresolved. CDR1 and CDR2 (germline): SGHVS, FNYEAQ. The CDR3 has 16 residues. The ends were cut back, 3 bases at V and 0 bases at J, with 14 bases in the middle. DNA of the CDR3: TGTGCCAGCAGCTTTCACCGGGATAGCATGAACACTGAAGCTTTCTTT. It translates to CASSFHRDSMNTEAFF. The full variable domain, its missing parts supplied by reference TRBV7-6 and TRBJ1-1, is GAGVSQSPRYKVTKRGQDVALRCDPISGHVSLYWYRQALGQGPEFLTYFNYEAQQDKSGLPNDRFSAERPEGSISTLTIQRTEQRDSAMYRCASSFHRDSMNTEAFFGQGTRLTVV.

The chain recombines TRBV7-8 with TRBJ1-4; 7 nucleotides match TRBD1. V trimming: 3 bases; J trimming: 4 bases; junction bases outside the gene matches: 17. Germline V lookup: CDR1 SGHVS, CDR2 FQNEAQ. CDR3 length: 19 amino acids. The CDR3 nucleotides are TGTGCCAGCAGCTTTGACGTTCCCCGCCCGGGACAGCTTAATGAAAAACTGTTTTTT. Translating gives CASSFDVPRPGQLNEKLFF.

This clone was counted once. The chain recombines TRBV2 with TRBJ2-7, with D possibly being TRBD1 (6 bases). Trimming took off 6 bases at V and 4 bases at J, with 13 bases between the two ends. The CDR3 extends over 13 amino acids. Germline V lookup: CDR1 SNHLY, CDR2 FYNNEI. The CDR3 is CASSPGHRYEQYF. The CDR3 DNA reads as TGTGCCAGCAGCCCGGGACACCGATACGAGCAGTACTTC.

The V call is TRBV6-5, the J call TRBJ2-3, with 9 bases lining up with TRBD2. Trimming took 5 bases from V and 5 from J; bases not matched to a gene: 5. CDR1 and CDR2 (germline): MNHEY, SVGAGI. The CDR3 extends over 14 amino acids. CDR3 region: CASSSGRRGDTQYF. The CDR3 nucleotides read TGTGCCAGCAGTAGCGGGAGGCGAGGAGATACGCAGTATTTT.

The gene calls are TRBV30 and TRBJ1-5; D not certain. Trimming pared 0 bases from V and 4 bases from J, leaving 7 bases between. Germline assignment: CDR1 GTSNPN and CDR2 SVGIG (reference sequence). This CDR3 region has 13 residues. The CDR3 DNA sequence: TGTGCCTGGAGTGTAGGCGGGAATCAGCCCCAGCATTTT. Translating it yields CAWSVGGNQPQHF. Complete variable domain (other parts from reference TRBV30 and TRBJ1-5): SQTIHQWPATLVQPVGSPLSLECTVEGTSNPNLYWYRQAAGRGLQLLFYSVGIGQISSEVPQNLSASRPQDRQFILSSKKLLLSDSGFYLCAWSVGGNQPQHFGDGTRLSIL.

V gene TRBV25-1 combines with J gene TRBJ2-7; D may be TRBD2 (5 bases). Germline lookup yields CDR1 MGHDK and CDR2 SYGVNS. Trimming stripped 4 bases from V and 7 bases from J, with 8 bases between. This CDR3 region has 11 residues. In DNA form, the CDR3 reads TGTGCCAGCAGTGCTTCGGGGGAGCAGTACTTC. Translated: CASSASGEQYF.

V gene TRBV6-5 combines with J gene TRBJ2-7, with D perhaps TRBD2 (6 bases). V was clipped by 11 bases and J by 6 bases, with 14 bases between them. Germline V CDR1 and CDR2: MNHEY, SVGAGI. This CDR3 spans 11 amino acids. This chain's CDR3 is CASGGRSEQYF. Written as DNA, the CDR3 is TGTGCCTCCGGGGGTCGGAGCGAGCAGTACTTC.

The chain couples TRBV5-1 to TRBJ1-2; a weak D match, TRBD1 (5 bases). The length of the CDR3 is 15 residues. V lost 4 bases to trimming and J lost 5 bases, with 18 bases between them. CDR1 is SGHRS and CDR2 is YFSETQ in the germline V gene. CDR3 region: CASSPGPGEWYGYTF. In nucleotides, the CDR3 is TGCGCCAGCAGCCCGGGACCGGGAGAGTGGTATGGCTACACCTTC.

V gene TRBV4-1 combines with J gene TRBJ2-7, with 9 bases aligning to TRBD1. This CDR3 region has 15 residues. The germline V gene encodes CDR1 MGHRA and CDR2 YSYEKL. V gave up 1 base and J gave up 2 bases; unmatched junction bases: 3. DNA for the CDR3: TGCGCCAGCAGCCAAGGGGACAGGGCACCCTACGAGCAGTACTTC. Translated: CASSQGDRAPYEQYF.

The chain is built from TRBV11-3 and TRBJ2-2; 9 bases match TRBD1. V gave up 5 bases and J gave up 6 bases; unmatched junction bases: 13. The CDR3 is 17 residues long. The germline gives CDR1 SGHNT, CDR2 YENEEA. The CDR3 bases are TGTGCCAGCAGCCCCGGGACAGGGAATTTTGGCGCCGGGGAGCTGTTTTTT. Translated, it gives CASSPGTGNFGAGELFF.

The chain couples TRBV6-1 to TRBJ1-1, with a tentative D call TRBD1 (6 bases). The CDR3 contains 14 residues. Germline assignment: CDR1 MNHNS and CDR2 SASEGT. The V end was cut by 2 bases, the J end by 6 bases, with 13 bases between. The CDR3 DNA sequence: TGTGCCAGCAGTGAATGGGATGGGACACCTGAAGCTTTCTTT. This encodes CASSEWDGTPEAFF.

Here the CDR3 reads CASSFVGLAEWWETQYF. The CDR3 region has the DNA TGTGCCAGCAGCTTCGTGGGACTAGCGGAATGGTGGGAGACCCAGTACTTC. The chain combines TRBV5-4 with TRBJ2-5, with 11 bases matching TRBD2. The germline CDR1 and CDR2 sequences are SGHNT and YYREEE (reference sequence). J gave up 5 bases and V 2 bases, and 11 bases lay outside the gene matches. This CDR3 spans 17 amino acids.

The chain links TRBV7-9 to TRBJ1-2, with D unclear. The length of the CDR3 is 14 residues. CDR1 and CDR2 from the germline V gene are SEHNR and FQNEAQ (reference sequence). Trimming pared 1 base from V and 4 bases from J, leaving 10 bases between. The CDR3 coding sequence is TGTGCCAGCAGCTTAGAAGGCGGCAGCTATGGCTACACCTTC. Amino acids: CASSLEGGSYGYTF.

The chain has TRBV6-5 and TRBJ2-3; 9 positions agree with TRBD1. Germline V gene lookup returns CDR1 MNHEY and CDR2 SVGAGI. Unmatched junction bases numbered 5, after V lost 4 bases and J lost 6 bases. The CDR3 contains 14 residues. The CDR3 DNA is TGTGCCAGCAGTTTCAGGACAGGGGAGGATACGCAGTATTTT. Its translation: CASSFRTGEDTQYF.

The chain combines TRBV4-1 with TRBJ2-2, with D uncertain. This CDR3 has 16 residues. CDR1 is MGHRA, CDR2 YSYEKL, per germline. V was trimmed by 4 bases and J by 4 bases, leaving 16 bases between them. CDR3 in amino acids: CASSLYSSDSTGELFF. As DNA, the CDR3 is TGCGCCAGCAGCCTATATAGTTCTGATAGCACCGGGGAGCTGTTTTTT.

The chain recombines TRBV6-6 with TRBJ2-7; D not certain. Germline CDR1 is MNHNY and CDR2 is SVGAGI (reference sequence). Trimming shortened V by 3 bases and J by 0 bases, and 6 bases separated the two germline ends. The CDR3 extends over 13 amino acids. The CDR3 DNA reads TGTGCCAGCAGTTATGCGGTCTCCTACGAGCAGTACTTC. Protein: CASSYAVSYEQYF.

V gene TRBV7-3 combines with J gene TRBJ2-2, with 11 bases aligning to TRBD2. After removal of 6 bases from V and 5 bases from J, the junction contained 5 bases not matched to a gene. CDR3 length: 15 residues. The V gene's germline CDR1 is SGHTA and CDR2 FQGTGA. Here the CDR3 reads CASSPASGRTGELFF. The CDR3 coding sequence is TGTGCCAGCAGTCCAGCTAGCGGGAGGACCGGGGAGCTGTTTTTT.